The 32 T cell receptor beta chains below were found in one sample sequenced in a study of human T cells and chemical hapten exposure. The time point is: patch test 3, about 24 weeks after DPC sensitization. This sample's treatment: therapeutic diphenylcyclopropenone sensitization with weekly scalp DPC. TCRdb fed the RACE reads into MiXCR, producing one record per CDR3 protein. The sample yields tens of thousands of distinct CDR3 sequences, around 10% seen once. Specimen: whole blood, collected in connection with sensitization to the hapten diphenylcyclopropenone (DPC). The receptor source for this set is a woman between 45 and 60 years old with alopecia areata. Some clones in this sample may be carry-over from other donors' samples.

V and J are TRBV6-6 and TRBJ2-4; 11 bases are shared with TRBD1. Trimming removed 5 bases from V and 2 bases from J; junction bases left unmatched: 8. There are 17 residues in the CDR3. The germline V gene encodes CDR1 MNHNY and CDR2 SVGAGI (reference sequence). In DNA form, the CDR3 reads TGTGCCAGCAGTAACCAGGGACAGGGGGTTTCCAAAAACATTCAGTACTTC. It yields the protein CASSNQGQGVSKNIQYF.

The CDR3 is CASSLAGVSTDTQYF. Written as DNA, the CDR3 is TGTGCCAGCAGTTTAGCGGGAGTGAGCACAGATACGCAGTATTTT. The rearrangement links TRBV28 to TRBJ2-3; 7 nucleotides line up with TRBD2. The germline gives CDR1 MDHEN, CDR2 SYDVKM. The ends lost 2 bases at V and 0 bases at J; junction bases unmatched: 2. This CDR3 has 15 residues.

The chain is built from TRBV28 and TRBJ2-1; D is unresolved. Trimming removed 7 bases at V and 10 bases at J, with 14 bases between. Looked up from germline, CDR1 is MDHEN and CDR2 is SYDVKM. The CDR3 totals 12 residues. CDR3 region: CASIDGSREQFF. CDR3 coding DNA: TGTGCCAGCATTGATGGGTCCAGGGAGCAGTTCTTC.

This clonotype was recorded many times. This sequence joins TRBV28 and TRBJ1-1; D is uncertain. V was cut by 2 bases and J by 11 bases, with 12 bases left in between. The germline V gene has CDR1 MDHEN and CDR2 SYDVKM. The CDR3 covers 12 residues. The CDR3, as DNA: TGTGCCAGCAGTTTAGCGGGCGGGCGGGCTTTCTTT. Translating it yields CASSLAGGRAFF.

This clonotype has more than one count but fewer than ten. The chain employs TRBV7-9 and TRBJ2-1, with 7 bases lining up with TRBD1. This CDR3 has 14 amino acids. CDR1 is SEHNR, CDR2 FQNEAQ, per germline (reference sequence). The V segment lost 2 bases and the J segment 7 bases; nucleotides outside the gene matches: 5. The CDR3 region has the DNA TGTGCCAGCAGCTTAATGGTCAGGGGGAATGAGCAGTTCTTC. Translating gives CASSLMVRGNEQFF.

This rearrangement joins TRBV14 to TRBJ2-1, with D perhaps matching TRBD2 (6 bases). The CDR3 extends over 14 amino acids. The V gene lost 7 bases and the J gene lost 5 bases, with 15 bases spanning the gap. Per the germline V gene, CDR1 is SGHDN and CDR2 is FVKESK. In DNA, the CDR3 is TGTGCCAGCACCCGACTAGTTGGGGACAATGAGCAGTTCTTC. Protein sequence: CASTRLVGDNEQFF.

Many counts were recorded for this clonotype. The chain recombines TRBV7-6 with TRBJ1-6; TRBD1 aligns across 10 bases. V lost 5 bases and J lost 9; bases outside the gene matches: 7. This CDR3 has 15 amino acids. Germline CDR1 is SGHVS and CDR2 is FNYEAQ. CDR3 coding DNA: TGTGCCAGCAGCCCCGGGACAGGGGAATTTTCACCCCTCCACTTT. Translated: CASSPGTGEFSPLHF.

In its sample, this clonotype was seen many times. CDR3 sequence reads: CSVELWTESYNEQFF. In DNA, the CDR3 is TGCAGCGTTGAACTTTGGACGGAGTCCTACAATGAGCAGTTCTTC. This rearrangement joins TRBV29-1 to TRBJ2-1; D remains ambiguous. The V gene's germline CDR1 is SQVTM and CDR2 ANQGSEA. The V gene lost 2 bases and the J gene lost 1 base, with 12 bases spanning the gap. The CDR3 sequence is 15 residues long.

This clonotype was seen more than once but under ten times. V is TRBV7-2 and J is TRBJ2-2; 7 bases fit TRBD1. V dropped 1 base and J dropped 6; count of bases not matched to a gene: 5. The germline CDR1 and CDR2 sequences are SGHTA and FQGNSA. The CDR3 runs to 15 residues. The CDR3 DNA sequence: TGTGCCAGCAGCTTAGACAGGGGAAGGGCCGGGGAGCTGTTTTTT. Its protein is CASSLDRGRAGELFF.

This clonotype was seen a handful of times. This sequence joins TRBV28 and TRBJ1-5; perhaps TRBD1 as D (5 bases). CDR1 MDHEN and CDR2 SYDVKM come from the germline V gene. Trimming cost V 4 bases and J 7 bases, with 14 bases left between them. CDR3 length: 14 residues. The CDR3 region is CASSSQGSPQPQHF. Written as DNA, the CDR3 is TGTGCCAGCAGTTCGCAGGGCTCACCCCAGCCCCAGCATTTT. The variable domain in full, with the rest retrieved from reference TRBV28 and TRBJ1-5, is DVKVTQSSRYLVKRTGEKVFLECVQDMDHENMFWYRQDPGLGLRLIYFSYDVKMKEKGDIPEGYSVSREKKERFSLILESASTNQTSMYLCASSSQGSPQPQHFGDGTRLSIL.

This sequence joins TRBV20-1 and TRBJ1-1; no firm D call. V was pared by 0 bases and J by 6 bases, with 5 bases between. Germline V gene data show CDR1 as DFQATT and CDR2 as SNEGSKA (reference sequence). The CDR3 length is 11 residues. The CDR3 protein is CSARDRSEAFF. CDR3 sequence (DNA): TGCAGTGCTAGAGATCGATCTGAAGCTTTCTTT.

This clonotype was detected many times. This sequence joins TRBV5-1 and TRBJ2-1, with 12 bases that match TRBD2. Germline lookup yields CDR1 SGHRS and CDR2 YFSETQ. This CDR3 spans 19 amino acids. V lost 5 bases, J lost 0 bases, and 12 bases stayed unmatched. The CDR3 DNA reads TGCGCCAGCAGGCAAACTAGCGGGGGGCCCCCGAGCTCCTACAATGAGCAGTTCTTC. Its protein is CASRQTSGGPPSSYNEQFF. The full variable domain, rest sourced from reference TRBV5-1 and TRBJ2-1, is KAGVTQTPRYLIKTRGQQVTLSCSPISGHRSVSWYQQTPGQGLQFLFEYFSETQRNKGNFPGRFSGRQFSNSRSEMNVSTLELGDSALYLCASRQTSGGPPSSYNEQFFGPGTRLTVL.

This clonotype was seen repeatedly, ten times or more. The V call is TRBV10-2, the J call TRBJ2-5; D might be TRBD2 (6 bases). The CDR3 is 13 amino acids. Germline V lookup: CDR1 WSHSY, CDR2 SAAADI. The V gene lost 6 bases and the J gene lost 2 bases, with 10 bases spanning the gap. The CDR3 DNA sequence: TGCGCCAGCAGGCGGGACTTTCAAGAGACCCAGTACTTC. Amino acid sequence: CASRRDFQETQYF.

This clonotype came up many times. V gene TRBV15 combines with J gene TRBJ2-3; TRBD2 agrees at 8 bases. Germline values: CDR1 LNHNV, CDR2 YYDKDF (reference sequence). This CDR3 contains 16 residues. The V segment lost 1 base and the J segment 0 bases; nucleotides outside the gene matches: 3. The CDR3 is CATSRGTSRSTDTQYF. The CDR3 DNA sequence: TGTGCCACCAGCAGAGGGACTAGCCGGAGCACAGATACGCAGTATTTT.

This clonotype was picked up many times. V gene TRBV5-1 combines with J gene TRBJ2-1; 8 bases map to TRBD1. CDR3 size: 14 residues. V lost 4 bases to trimming and J lost 7 bases; unmatched junction nucleotides: 7. Germline V gene data show CDR1 as SGHRS and CDR2 as YFSETQ. The DNA of the CDR3 is TGCGCCAGCAGCCCCGGACAGGGTGGGAATGAGCAGTTCTTC. This gives the protein CASSPGQGGNEQFF.

The genes are TRBV5-5 and TRBJ1-1; D call uncertain. Germline assignment: CDR1 SGHKS and CDR2 YYEKEE (reference sequence). The length of the CDR3 is 14 residues. V lost 1 base and J lost 6, with 13 bases in between. The CDR3 region has the DNA TGTGCCAGCAGCTTGATCACGAAGGCCGCTGAAGCTTTCTTT. Translating it yields CASSLITKAAEAFF.

In its sample, this clonotype was seen a few times. This sequence joins TRBV7-2 and TRBJ2-1; the match to TRBD1 covers 7 bases. The CDR3 runs to 16 residues. Trimming cost V 4 bases and J 2 bases; bases outside gene matches: 8. CDR1 and CDR2 (germline): SGHTA, FQGNSA. CDR3 residues: CASSWTGAGTYNEQFF. The CDR3 coding sequence is TGTGCCAGCAGCTGGACAGGCGCCGGAACCTACAATGAGCAGTTCTTC.

This clonotype was counted at least ten times. The chain links TRBV28 to TRBJ1-5; TRBD1 is a possible D gene (6 bases). The CDR3 is 17 amino acids. CDR1 is MDHEN, CDR2 SYDVKM, per germline. V lost 3 bases and J lost 1, with 16 bases in between. The DNA of the CDR3 is TGTGCCAGCAGTTTGGTGGGGGCTGGCGGAAGCAATCAGCCCCAGCATTTT. Its protein product is CASSLVGAGGSNQPQHF.

This sequence joins TRBV29-1 and TRBJ2-1, with D possibly matching TRBD2 (6 bases). This CDR3 is 15 amino acids long. V lost 3 bases and J 5 bases, leaving 17 bases between the germline ends. Germline V gives CDR1 SQVTM, CDR2 ANQGSEA. CDR3 region: CSVEYRGARDNEQFF. The CDR3, as DNA: TGCAGCGTTGAGTATCGCGGGGCCCGGGACAATGAGCAGTTCTTC.

V and J are TRBV20-1 and TRBJ2-7; 13 bases match TRBD2. Trimming at V came to 5 bases and at J to 9 bases, leaving 10 bases not matched to a gene. CDR3 length: 14 residues. Germline CDR1 is DFQATT and CDR2 is SNEGSKA (reference sequence). The CDR3 loop is CSAPGTSGVERQYF. The DNA of the CDR3 is TGCAGTGCTCCCGGGACTAGCGGGGTGGAACGGCAGTACTTC.

This clonotype was seen at least ten times. This rearrangement joins TRBV7-2 to TRBJ2-7, with 16 bases fitting TRBD2. V shed 0 bases, J shed 6 bases, and the junction held 8 bases outside the gene matches. There are 18 residues in the CDR3. In germline, CDR1 is SGHTA, CDR2 FQGNSA. CDR3 protein: CASSLAPGTSGRAAEQYF. CDR3 sequence (DNA): TGTGCCAGCAGCTTAGCCCCCGGGACTAGCGGGAGGGCCGCCGAGCAGTACTTC.

This clonotype came up a few times. This rearrangement joins TRBV11-2 to TRBJ2-1, with D possibly called TRBD1 or TRBD2 (5 bases each). Per the germline V gene, CDR1 is SGHAT and CDR2 is FQNNGV. The ends were cut back, 0 bases at V and 2 bases at J, with 17 bases in the middle. The CDR3 length is 18 residues. CDR3 residues: CASSLDSVRDPPYNEQFF. CDR3 nucleotide sequence: TGTGCCAGCAGCTTAGATTCCGTCAGGGACCCTCCCTACAATGAGCAGTTCTTC. Drawing the rest from reference TRBV11-2 and TRBJ2-1, the complete variable domain is EAGVAQSPRYKIIEKRQSVAFWCNPISGHATLYWYQQILGQGPKLLIQFQNNGVVDDSQLPKDRFSAERLKGVDSTLKIQPAKLEDSAVYLCASSLDSVRDPPYNEQFFGPGTRLTVL.

This clonotype has more than one count but fewer than ten. The chain couples TRBV6-6 to TRBJ1-5; possible D gene TRBD1, 5 bases. The CDR3 spans 14 residues. Germline V gene sequence: CDR1 MNHNY, CDR2 SVGAGI (reference sequence). The V and J ends lost 7 bases and 1 base respectively, with 11 bases between them. CDR3 protein: CASNQGDSNQPQHF. In DNA form, the CDR3 reads TGTGCCAGCAACCAGGGTGACAGCAATCAGCCCCAGCATTTT.

This clonotype appeared a few times. The gene calls are TRBV20-1 and TRBJ2-1; no reliable D call. In germline, CDR1 is DFQATT, CDR2 SNEGSKA (reference sequence). V dropped 5 bases and J dropped 0 bases, with 8 bases sitting between them. The CDR3 runs 13 residues. The CDR3 sequence: CSAEVVSYNEQFF. In DNA, the CDR3 is TGCAGTGCTGAGGTGGTCTCCTACAATGAGCAGTTCTTC.

This clonotype was observed a few times. The chain links TRBV18 to TRBJ2-6, with 7 bases fitting TRBD1. This CDR3 spans 15 amino acids. V trimming: 3 bases; J trimming: 4 bases; junction bases outside the gene matches: 3. Germline loops: CDR1 KGHSH, CDR2 LQKENI. The CDR3 reads CASSPDRAGANVLTF. DNA of the CDR3: TGTGCCAGCTCACCCGACAGGGCCGGGGCCAACGTCCTGACTTTC.

This clonotype was recorded many times. This chain connects TRBV6-2 or TRBV6-3 to TRBJ1-4; the D is unclear. The CDR3 covers 18 residues. Germline CDR1 is MNHEY and CDR2 is SVGEGT. V dropped 2 bases and J dropped 0 bases, with 16 bases sitting between them. The CDR3 loop is CASSYLPQLLATNEKLFF. The CDR3 DNA reads TGTGCCAGCAGTTACCTACCACAGCTCCTCGCAACTAATGAAAAACTGTTTTTT.

A few counts support this clonotype. The chain is built from TRBV6-2 or TRBV6-3 and TRBJ2-2; 9 bases are a match to TRBD2. V trimming: 8 bases; J trimming: 4 bases; junction bases outside the gene matches: 11. This CDR3 spans 16 amino acids. Germline lookup yields CDR1 MNHEY and CDR2 SVGEGT. The CDR3 protein is CASRPQRGVGTGELFF. The DNA of the CDR3 is TGTGCCAGCCGGCCACAGCGGGGGGTTGGCACCGGGGAGCTGTTTTTT.

For the CDR3, the DNA is TGTGCCAGTAGTATTAATTGGAACAATGAGCAGTTCTTC. Translated, it gives CASSINWNNEQFF. The rearrangement links TRBV19 to TRBJ2-1; D remains unclear. V shed 3 bases and J shed 5 bases, with 8 bases lying between them. Germline V gene lookup returns CDR1 LNHDA and CDR2 SQIVND (reference sequence). The CDR3 is made up of 13 amino acids. The whole variable domain, remainder taken from reference TRBV19 and TRBJ2-1, is DGGITQSPKYLFRKEGQNVTLSCEQNLNHDAMYWYRQDPGQGLRLIYYSQIVNDFQKGDIAEGYSVSREKKESFPLTVTSAQKNPTAFYLCASSINWNNEQFFGPGTRLTVL.

This clonotype occurred many times. This chain connects TRBV7-6 to TRBJ2-1, with 9 bases fitting TRBD1. V lost 1 base, J lost 7 bases, and 8 bases stayed unmatched. Germline loops: CDR1 SGHVS, CDR2 FNYEAQ. This CDR3 has 16 residues. The CDR3: CASSLGGTGRRNEQFF. DNA of the CDR3: TGTGCCAGCAGCTTAGGGGGGACAGGGCGGAGGAATGAGCAGTTCTTC.

This clonotype was counted at least ten times. The V call is TRBV29-1, the J call TRBJ1-1, with TRBD1 identical over 7 bases. The trim removed 7 bases at V and 8 bases at J, leaving 13 bases unmatched. Germline V gene data show CDR1 as SQVTM and CDR2 as ANQGSEA. The CDR3 spans 13 residues. The DNA of the CDR3 is TGCAGCGCACAAAAAGCAGACAGGGCGGAAGCTTTCTTT. This codes for CSAQKADRAEAFF. The full variable domain, with the rest looked up from reference TRBV29-1 and TRBJ1-1, is SAVISQKPSRDICQRGTSLTIQCQVDSQVTMMFWYRQQPGQSLTLIATANQGSEATYESGFVIDKFPISRPNLTFSTLTVSNMSPEDSSIYLCSAQKADRAEAFFGQGTRLTVV.

This clonotype was counted ten times or more. The V call is TRBV10-1, the J call TRBJ1-1; D ambiguous. The CDR3 is 13 residues long. V was pared by 7 bases and J by 0 bases, with 9 bases between. Germline V CDR1 and CDR2: WNHNN, SYGVQD (reference sequence). The CDR3 reads CASTARLNTEAFF. CDR3 nucleotide sequence: TGCGCCAGCACGGCCCGACTGAACACTGAAGCTTTCTTT.

J is TRBJ2-1 and V is TRBV24-1; D is uncertain. This CDR3 region has 13 residues. V was clipped by 8 bases and J by 5 bases, with 12 bases between them. Germline CDR1 and CDR2: KGHDR and SFDVKD. CDR3 DNA sequence: TGTGCCACCAAGGATCCGGTGGACAATGAGCAGTTCTTC. Translation: CATKDPVDNEQFF.